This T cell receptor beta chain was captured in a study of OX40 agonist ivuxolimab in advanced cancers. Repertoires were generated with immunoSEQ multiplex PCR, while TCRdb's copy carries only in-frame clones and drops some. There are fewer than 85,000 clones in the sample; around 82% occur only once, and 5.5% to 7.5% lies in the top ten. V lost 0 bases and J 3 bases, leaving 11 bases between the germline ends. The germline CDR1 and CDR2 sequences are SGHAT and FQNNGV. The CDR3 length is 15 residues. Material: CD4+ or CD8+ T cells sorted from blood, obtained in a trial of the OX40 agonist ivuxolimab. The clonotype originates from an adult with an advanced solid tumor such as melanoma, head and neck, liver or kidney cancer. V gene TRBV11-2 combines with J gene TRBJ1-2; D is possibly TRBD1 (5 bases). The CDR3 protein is CASSLEDRLYYGYTF. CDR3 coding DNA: TGTGCCAGCAGCTTAGAAGACAGACTCTACTATGGCTACACCTTC.